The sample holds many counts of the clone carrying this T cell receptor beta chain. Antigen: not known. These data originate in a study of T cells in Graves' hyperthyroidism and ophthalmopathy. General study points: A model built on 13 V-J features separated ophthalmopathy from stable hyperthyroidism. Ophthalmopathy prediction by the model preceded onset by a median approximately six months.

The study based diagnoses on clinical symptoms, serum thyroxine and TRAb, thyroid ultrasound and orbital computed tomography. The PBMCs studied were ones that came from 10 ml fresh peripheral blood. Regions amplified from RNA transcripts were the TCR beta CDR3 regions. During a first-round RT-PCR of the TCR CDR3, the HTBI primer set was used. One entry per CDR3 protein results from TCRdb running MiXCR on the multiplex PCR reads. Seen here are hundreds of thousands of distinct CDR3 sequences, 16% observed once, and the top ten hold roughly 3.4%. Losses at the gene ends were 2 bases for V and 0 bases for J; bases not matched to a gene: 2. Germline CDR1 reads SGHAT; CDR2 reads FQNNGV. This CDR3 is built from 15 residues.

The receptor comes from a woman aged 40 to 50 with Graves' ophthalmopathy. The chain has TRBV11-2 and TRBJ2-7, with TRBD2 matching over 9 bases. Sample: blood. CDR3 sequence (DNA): TGTGCCAGCAGCTTAAGCGGGGGGATCTCCTACGAGCAGTACTTC. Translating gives CASSLSGGISYEQYF.